The 25 T cell receptor beta chains given below trace back to one sample, sequenced in a study of T cells in Graves' hyperthyroidism and ophthalmopathy. The CDR3 regions of TCR beta were amplified from RNA transcripts. With the HTBI primer set, the TCR CDR3 went through a first round of RT-PCR. MiXCR was run by TCRdb on the multiplex PCR reads, yielding one entry per CDR3 protein. The table lists around 400,000 distinct CDR3 sequences, approximately 25% of them singletons. The sample comprised blood. These receptors all stem from a man over 45 with Graves' hyperthyroidism.

This clonotype was observed at least ten times. V usage is TRBV28 and J usage is TRBJ2-1; 9 nucleotides match TRBD1. The J segment lost 7 bases and the V segment lost 3 bases, leaving 10 bases of the junction unmatched. Germline loops: CDR1 MDHEN, CDR2 SYDVKM. The CDR3 is made up of 16 amino acids. The CDR3 bases are TGTGCCAGCAGTTTGCCGGGGACAGGGCTACCAAATGAGCAGTTCTTC. It is translated as CASSLPGTGLPNEQFF. The full variable domain, in which reference TRBV28 and TRBJ2-1 provide the parts outside the CDR3, is DVKVTQSSRYLVKRTGEKVFLECVQDMDHENMFWYRQDPGLGLRLIYFSYDVKMKEKGDIPEGYSVSREKKERFSLILESASTNQTSMYLCASSLPGTGLPNEQFFGPGTRLTVL.

The chain recombines TRBV5-1 with TRBJ1-2; 8 nucleotides match TRBD1. CDR1 is SGHRS, CDR2 YFSETQ, per germline. This CDR3 is built from 13 residues. The V segment lost 3 bases and the J segment 8 bases; nucleotides outside the gene matches: 6. The CDR3: CASSSTGAEGYTF. The CDR3 DNA reads TGCGCCAGCAGCTCGACAGGGGCGGAAGGCTACACCTTC.

The V call is TRBV15, the J call TRBJ2-5; tentatively, D is TRBD2 (5 bases). V lost 0 bases to trimming and J lost 5 bases, with 7 bases between them. Germline lookup yields CDR1 LNHNV and CDR2 YYDKDF (reference sequence). This CDR3 contains 13 residues. The CDR3 DNA reads as TGTGCCACCAGCAGAGACGGGGTGGAGACCCAGTACTTC. Translating it yields CATSRDGVETQYF.

V usage is TRBV6-1 and J usage is TRBJ2-2; D perhaps matches TRBD1 (6 bases). Per the germline V gene, CDR1 is MNHNS and CDR2 is SASEGT. V dropped 11 bases and J dropped 3 bases, with 16 bases sitting between them. The length of the CDR3 is 14 residues. CDR3: CAVTGTSDTGELFF. For the CDR3, the DNA is TGTGCCGTAACCGGGACATCAGACACCGGGGAGCTGTTTTTT.

The CDR3 DNA reads TGTGCCAGCAGTCCCTCATCAGGGGCCAACTATGGCTACACCTTC. Translation gives CASSPSSGANYGYTF. V usage is TRBV11-3 and J usage is TRBJ1-2; D might be TRBD1 (6 bases). Germline CDR1 and CDR2: SGHNT and YENEEA. V was shortened by 6 bases and J by 2 bases, with 16 bases between the two germline ends. This CDR3 has 15 amino acids.

This clonotype showed up just a few times. A single base separates this from a much larger clone, so it may be a read error. The chain combines TRBV6-2 or TRBV6-3 with TRBJ2-7; D remains ambiguous. Germline CDR1 is MNHEY and CDR2 is SVGEGT. The CDR3 covers 11 residues. Between the trimmed V and J ends, which lost 6 bases and 3 bases, there was a span of 6 bases. This chain's CDR3 is CASSHNYEQYF. The DNA for the CDR3 is TGTGCCAGCAGCCACAACTACGAGCAGTACTTC.

This clonotype has just a few counts. This chain links TRBV19 with TRBJ2-3; TRBD2 is a possible D gene (5 bases). Trimming cost V 3 bases and J 0 bases, with 10 bases left between them. The CDR3 loop spans 15 amino acids. Germline V CDR1 and CDR2: LNHDA, SQIVND (reference sequence). CDR3 in DNA: TGTGCCAGTAGTATGGAGCGGACCAGCACAGATACGCAGTATTTT. Translating it yields CASSMERTSTDTQYF.

The chain is built from TRBV28 and TRBJ2-1; D gene ambiguous. Germline V gives CDR1 MDHEN, CDR2 SYDVKM. Trimming took off 5 bases at V and 6 bases at J, with 11 bases between the two ends. CDR3 length: 13 residues. Written as DNA, the CDR3 is TGTGCCAGCAGTCCAACCGCCCGCAATGAGCAGTTCTTC. Amino acid sequence: CASSPTARNEQFF.

The gene calls are TRBV7-9 and TRBJ2-1; D might be TRBD1 (5 bases). V was clipped by 7 bases and J by 10 bases, with 23 bases between them. CDR1 is SEHNR and CDR2 is FQNEAQ in the germline V gene (reference sequence). The CDR3 has 15 amino acids. The CDR3 coding sequence is TGTGCCAGCACCCCGACCAGGGCTACCCATGGGGAGCAGTTCTTC. This gives the protein CASTPTRATHGEQFF.

CDR3 in DNA: TGTGCCTGGAGTCAAAGTCCGGACACTGAAGCTTTCTTT. This gives the protein CAWSQSPDTEAFF. V is TRBV30 and J is TRBJ1-1; D is uncertain. There are 13 residues in the CDR3. Germline V lookup: CDR1 GTSNPN, CDR2 SVGIG (reference sequence). V gave up 2 bases and J gave up 3 bases, with 10 bases separating them. Full variable domain (remainder filled in from reference TRBV30 and TRBJ1-1): SQTIHQWPATLVQPVGSPLSLECTVEGTSNPNLYWYRQAAGRGLQLLFYSVGIGQISSEVPQNLSASRPQDRQFILSSKKLLLSDSGFYLCAWSQSPDTEAFFGQGTRLTVV.

The CDR3 DNA reads TGCAGCGTTGAATATATTCGGACAGGGGTTTATGGCTACACCTTC. Translated, it gives CSVEYIRTGVYGYTF. The J gene is TRBJ1-2, the V gene TRBV29-1; 9 bases map to TRBD1. CDR3 length: 15 residues. Trimming took 2 bases from V and 5 from J; bases not matched to a gene: 9. The germline V gene encodes CDR1 SQVTM and CDR2 ANQGSEA.

This clonotype was seen at least ten times. The rearrangement links TRBV28 to TRBJ1-1; maybe TRBD1 (6 bases). The CDR3 extends over 12 amino acids. V lost 4 bases and J lost 11, with 14 bases in between. In germline, CDR1 is MDHEN, CDR2 SYDVKM. The CDR3 DNA reads TGTGCCAGCAGTTCCCAGGGGCGTGGGGCTTTCTTT. It encodes CASSSQGRGAFF. The entire variable domain, with the rest obtained from reference TRBV28 and TRBJ1-1, is as follows: DVKVTQSSRYLVKRTGEKVFLECVQDMDHENMFWYRQDPGLGLRLIYFSYDVKMKEKGDIPEGYSVSREKKERFSLILESASTNQTSMYLCASSSQGRGAFFGQGTRLTVV.

The chain combines TRBV4-1 with TRBJ2-3, with 9 bases that match TRBD2. V trimming: 0 bases; J trimming: 5 bases; junction bases outside the gene matches: 12. This CDR3 has 18 residues. Germline CDR1 reads MGHRA; CDR2 reads YSYEKL. As DNA, the CDR3 is TGCGCCAGCAGCCAAGAGGTAGATAGCGGGAGATCGAGAGATACGCAGTATTTT. The encoded protein is CASSQEVDSGRSRDTQYF.

At least ten counts were recorded for this clonotype. V is TRBV20-1 and J is TRBJ1-2; D uncertain. The CDR3 has 12 residues. Germline loops: CDR1 DFQATT, CDR2 SNEGSKA (reference sequence). The ends were cut back, 5 bases at V and 5 bases at J, with 12 bases in the middle. CDR3 protein: CSAPHVRYGYTF. For the CDR3, the DNA is TGCAGTGCTCCCCATGTCCGGTATGGCTACACCTTC.

This clonotype was observed a few times. The CDR3 DNA reads TGTGCCAGCAGTGAGGTTGCCGGGACAGGCTACGAGCAGTACTTC. Encoded protein: CASSEVAGTGYEQYF. The chain couples TRBV6-1 to TRBJ2-7; the match to TRBD1 covers 8 bases. This CDR3 comprises 15 residues. The J segment lost 3 bases and the V segment lost 3 bases, leaving 7 bases of the junction unmatched. The V gene's germline CDR1 is MNHNS and CDR2 SASEGT.

This clonotype was seen a few times. The V and J genes are TRBV18 and TRBJ1-1, with TRBD1 matching over 8 bases. Trimming removed 3 bases from V and 0 bases from J; junction bases left unmatched: 12. From germline, CDR1 is KGHSH and CDR2 LQKENI. The CDR3 runs to 18 residues. The CDR3 here is CASSPRPGQETMNTEAFF. The CDR3 DNA follows: TGTGCCAGCTCACCTCGGCCGGGACAGGAAACGATGAACACTGAAGCTTTCTTT.

The chain links TRBV7-9 to TRBJ2-2; 10 bases line up with TRBD1. This CDR3 comprises 16 residues. V gave up 6 bases and J gave up 6 bases; unmatched junction bases: 10. The germline V gene has CDR1 SEHNR and CDR2 FQNEAQ (reference sequence). The CDR3: CASSSTGTGEAGELFF. The DNA for the CDR3 is TGTGCCAGCAGTTCGACCGGGACAGGGGAGGCCGGGGAGCTGTTTTTT.

In its sample, this clonotype was seen a few times. The rearrangement links TRBV5-8 to TRBJ1-1, with D maybe TRBD1 (5 bases). Trimming removed 6 bases from V and 4 bases from J, with 13 bases in between. The CDR3 spans 13 residues. Germline CDR1 is SGHTS and CDR2 is YDEGEE. The DNA of the CDR3 is TGTGCCAGCAACCGATGGGGCATCACTGAAGCTTTCTTT. Amino acid sequence: CASNRWGITEAFF.

The chain links TRBV6-1 to TRBJ2-2, with a tentative D call TRBD1 (6 bases). V was cut by 4 bases and J by 2 bases, with 11 bases left in between. The CDR3 consists of 15 residues. Germline V lookup: CDR1 MNHNS, CDR2 SASEGT. CDR3 sequence: CASSGGQYNTGELFF. The CDR3, as DNA: TGTGCCAGCAGTGGAGGACAGTATAACACCGGGGAGCTGTTTTTT.

There are many counts of this clonotype. The chain has TRBV7-9 and TRBJ2-1; D might be TRBD2 (6 bases). Deletions cut 1 base from V and 15 bases from J, with 10 bases between. This CDR3 contains 11 residues. Germline CDR1 reads SEHNR; CDR2 reads FQNEAQ (reference sequence). The CDR3 DNA sequence: TGTGCCAGCAGCTTAGGCCCGGAGGGGTTCTTC. It translates to CASSLGPEGFF.

A word on this clonotype: Relative to the germline gene, one junction end is altered; a read error may explain this. The CDR3 coding sequence is TGTGCTAGCAGCTTAGAAGCGGGAAGGTCCTACAATGAGCAGTTCTTC. Protein product: CASSLEAGRSYNEQFF. The rearrangement joins TRBV7-7 to TRBJ2-1, with TRBD2 matching over 7 bases. Germline V gives CDR1 SSHAT, CDR2 FNYEAQ (reference sequence). The CDR3 loop spans 16 amino acids. Full variable domain (remainder filled in from reference TRBV7-7 and TRBJ2-1): GAGVSQSPRYKVTKRGQDVTLRCDPISSHATLYWYQQALGQGPEFLTYFNYEAQPDKSGLPSDRFSAERPEGSISTLTIQRTEQRDSAMYRCASSLEAGRSYNEQFFGPGTRLTVL.

The rearrangement joins TRBV19 to TRBJ1-6; 10 bases line up with TRBD1. V dropped 6 bases and J dropped 7; count of bases not matched to a gene: 3. This CDR3 is built from 14 residues. The V gene's germline CDR1 is LNHDA and CDR2 SQIVND (reference sequence). This CDR3 is CASSSTGGNSPLHF. DNA of the CDR3: TGTGCCAGTAGCTCGACAGGGGGCAATTCACCCCTCCACTTT.

A few counts support this clonotype. It may be a read error: a sequence one base away is much more abundant. This chain joins TRBV11-2 and TRBJ2-1; TRBD2 agrees at 8 bases. The CDR3 spans 17 residues. Germline V gives CDR1 SGHAT, CDR2 FQNNGV. Here the CDR3 reads CASSLDYAGGSYSEQFF. In nucleotides, the CDR3 is TGTGCCAGCAGCTTAGATTATGCGGGAGGCTCCTACAGTGAGCAGTTCTTC.

This clonotype showed up just a few times. This chain connects TRBV5-1 to TRBJ1-6; D is possibly TRBD1 (6 bases). Germline V gene data show CDR1 as SGHRS and CDR2 as YFSETQ. V was clipped by 3 bases and J by 9 bases, with 19 bases between them. The CDR3 sequence is 16 residues long. The CDR3 nucleotides read TGCGCCAGCAGCTCCTACCAGGGGTCCGATGGTTCACCCCTCCACTTT. Protein: CASSSYQGSDGSPLHF.

The sample holds a few counts of this clonotype. The rearrangement uses TRBV28 and TRBJ1-4; no firm D call. This CDR3 region has 14 residues. Germline V lookup: CDR1 MDHEN, CDR2 SYDVKM. V gave up 2 bases and J gave up 4 bases, with 8 bases separating them. CDR3 in DNA: TGTGCCAGCAGTTTAGCCCATATTAATGAAAAACTGTTTTTT. Its translation is CASSLAHINEKLFF.